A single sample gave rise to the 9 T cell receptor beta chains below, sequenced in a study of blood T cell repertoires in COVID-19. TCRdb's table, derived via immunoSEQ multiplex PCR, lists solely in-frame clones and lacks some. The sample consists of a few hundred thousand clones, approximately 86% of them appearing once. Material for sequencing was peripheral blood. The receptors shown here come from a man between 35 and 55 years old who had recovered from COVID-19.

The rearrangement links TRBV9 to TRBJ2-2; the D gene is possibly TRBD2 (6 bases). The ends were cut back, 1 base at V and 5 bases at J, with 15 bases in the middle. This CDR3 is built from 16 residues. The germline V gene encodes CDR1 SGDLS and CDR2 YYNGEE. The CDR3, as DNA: TGTGCCAGCAGCGTATTAGGGACTCCAAGAACCGGGGAGCTGTTTTTT. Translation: CASSVLGTPRTGELFF.

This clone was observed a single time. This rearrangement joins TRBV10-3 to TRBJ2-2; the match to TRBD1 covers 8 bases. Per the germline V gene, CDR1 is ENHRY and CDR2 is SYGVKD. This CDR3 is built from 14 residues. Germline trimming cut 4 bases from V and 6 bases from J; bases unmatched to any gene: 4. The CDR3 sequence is CAISGTGSPGELFF. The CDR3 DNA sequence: TGTGCCATCAGTGGGACAGGGTCTCCCGGGGAGCTGTTTTTT.

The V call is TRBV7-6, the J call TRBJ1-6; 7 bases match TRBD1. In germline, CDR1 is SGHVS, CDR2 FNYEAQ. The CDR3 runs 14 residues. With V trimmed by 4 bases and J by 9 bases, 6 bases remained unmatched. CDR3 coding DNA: TGTGCCAGCAGCTATACGGCAGGGGGTTCACCCCTCCACTTT. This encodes CASSYTAGGSPLHF.

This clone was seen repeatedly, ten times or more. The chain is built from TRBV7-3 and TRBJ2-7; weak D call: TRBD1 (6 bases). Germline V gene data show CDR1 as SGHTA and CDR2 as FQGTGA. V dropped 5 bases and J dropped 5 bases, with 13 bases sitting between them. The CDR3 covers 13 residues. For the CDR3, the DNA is TGTGCCAGCAGCCCACAACAGGGCCACGAGCAGTACTTC. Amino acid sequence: CASSPQQGHEQYF.

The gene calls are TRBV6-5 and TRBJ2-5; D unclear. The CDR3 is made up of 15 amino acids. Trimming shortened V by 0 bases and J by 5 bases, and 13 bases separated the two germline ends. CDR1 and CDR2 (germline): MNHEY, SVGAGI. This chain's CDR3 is CASSYSGSAAETQYF. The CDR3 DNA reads TGTGCCAGCAGTTACTCTGGCTCCGCGGCGGAGACCCAGTACTTC.

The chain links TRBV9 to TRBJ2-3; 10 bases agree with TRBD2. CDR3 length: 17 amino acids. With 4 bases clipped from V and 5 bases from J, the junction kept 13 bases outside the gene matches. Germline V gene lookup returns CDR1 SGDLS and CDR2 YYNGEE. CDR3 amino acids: CASSRGAAGGPGDTQYF. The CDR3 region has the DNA TGTGCCAGCAGCCGGGGCGCAGCGGGAGGGCCCGGAGATACGCAGTATTTT.

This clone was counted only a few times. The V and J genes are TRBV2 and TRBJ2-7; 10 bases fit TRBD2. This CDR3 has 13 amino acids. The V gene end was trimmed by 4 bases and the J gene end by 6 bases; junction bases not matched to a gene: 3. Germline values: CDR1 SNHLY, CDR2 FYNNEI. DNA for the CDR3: TGTGCCAGCAGTGTGGTAGCGGGGGGCGAGCAGTACTTC. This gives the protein CASSVVAGGEQYF.

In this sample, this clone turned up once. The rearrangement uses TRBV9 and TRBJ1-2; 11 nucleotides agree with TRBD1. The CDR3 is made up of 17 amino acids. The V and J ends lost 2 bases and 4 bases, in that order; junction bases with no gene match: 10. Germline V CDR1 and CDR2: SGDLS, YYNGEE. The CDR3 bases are TGTGCCAGCAGCGTCGACCGGACAGGGGGCATTAGCTATGGCTACACCTTC. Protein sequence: CASSVDRTGGISYGYTF.

The DNA for the CDR3 is TGTGCCAGCAGCCAGGGGGACTCCCCCAATGAGCAGTTCTTC. Amino acids: CASSQGDSPNEQFF. The chain combines TRBV4-2 with TRBJ2-1, with D possibly being TRBD2 (6 bases). V dropped 3 bases and J dropped 6 bases, with 12 bases sitting between them. This CDR3 spans 14 amino acids. Germline CDR1 LGHNA, CDR2 YNFKEQ.